The entry below describes one TCR beta chain. Through a sample-barcoded 5' primer and a J-beta primer mix, a second PCR was run for roughly 7 to 12 cycles. Each CDR3 protein gets one entry after TCRdb re-called the 5' RACE reads with MiXCR. The sample gives about 640,000 distinct CDR3 sequences, roughly 50% of which show up once; 30% to 40% is in the top ten. This sample stems from a study of blood T cells in healthy people across ages. The CDR3 has 15 amino acids. With V trimmed by 0 bases and J by 4 bases, 6 bases remained unmatched. CDR1 is LNHNV, CDR2 YYDKDF, per germline (reference sequence). What was sequenced was blood. The chain has TRBV15 and TRBJ2-7; 7 bases align to TRBD2. The source is a man aged 55 to 70 in good health. CDR3 bases: TGTGCCACCAGCAGAGATGCGAGCGGGGCTTACGAGCAGTACTTC. Amino acids: CATSRDASGAYEQYF.